The clone carrying this TCR beta chain was detected many times. Its antigen is undetermined. These data originate in a study of regulatory T cells in long-lasting Graves disease. Whole-study results and caveats: Peripheral blood was the sole material, not thyroid tissue. Favored gene segments in persistent disease were TRBV28, TRBJ1-2 and TRBJ2-5.

This sample's time point: persistent/refractory GD, antithyroid drugs over 5 years with positive TRAb. The TCR library used RNA extracted from PBMCs. Arm-PCR of CDR3 regions and iRepertoire HTBI primers were used to build TCR beta libraries. TCRdb reprocessed the multiplex PCR reads with MiXCR, giving one entry per CDR3 protein. Among fewer than 400,000 distinct CDR3 sequences, around 20% were seen once, and the ten largest hold 29%. The germline V gene has CDR1 LGHDT and CDR2 YNNKEL (reference sequence). This CDR3 has 15 residues. V lost 0 bases to trimming and J lost 0 bases, with 6 bases between them.

The source of this sequence is a female donor with Graves disease. V is TRBV3-1 and J is TRBJ1-5; D gene unclear. Material: peripheral blood mononuclear cells (PBMCs), obtained when the disease was refractory, from a patient treated with antithyroid drugs. CDR3 residues: CASSQEGSSNQPQHF. The CDR3 DNA reads as TGTGCCAGCAGCCAAGAGGGTAGTAGCAATCAGCCCCAGCATTTT.